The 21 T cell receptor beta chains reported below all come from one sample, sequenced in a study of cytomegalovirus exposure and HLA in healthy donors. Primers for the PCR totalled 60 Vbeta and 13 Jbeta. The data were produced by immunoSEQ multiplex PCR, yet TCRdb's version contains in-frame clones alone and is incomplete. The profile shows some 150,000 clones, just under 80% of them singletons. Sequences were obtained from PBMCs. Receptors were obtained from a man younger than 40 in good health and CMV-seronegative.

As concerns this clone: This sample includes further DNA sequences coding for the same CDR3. The CDR3, as DNA: TGTGCCAGCTCTCCCCCCGGGACAGGGCGTTATGGCTACACCTTC. Translated: CASSPPGTGRYGYTF. The chain has TRBV18 and TRBJ1-2; the match to TRBD1 covers 9 bases. The CDR3 contains 15 residues. With 6 bases clipped from V and 5 bases from J, the junction kept 10 bases outside the gene matches. The V gene's germline CDR1 is KGHSH and CDR2 LQKENI.

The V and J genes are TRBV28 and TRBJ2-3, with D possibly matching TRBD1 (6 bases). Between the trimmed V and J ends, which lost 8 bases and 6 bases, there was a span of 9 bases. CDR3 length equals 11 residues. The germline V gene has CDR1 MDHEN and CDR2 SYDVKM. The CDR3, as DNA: TGTGCCAGCTTTAGGGGGGATACGCAGTATTTT. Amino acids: CASFRGDTQYF.

DNA of the CDR3: TGTGCCAGCAGCCCCCCCGGGTTCTATAATTCACCCCTCCACTTT. It is translated as CASSPPGFYNSPLHF. This rearrangement joins TRBV5-6 to TRBJ1-6; no definite D call. The CDR3 consists of 15 residues. Trimming cost V 4 bases and J 3 bases, with 11 bases left between them. In germline, CDR1 is SGHDT, CDR2 YYEEEE. Combining the CDR3 with reference TRBV5-6 and TRBJ1-6 gives the whole variable domain DAGVTQSPTHLIKTRGQQVTLRCSPKSGHDTVSWYQQALGQGPQFIFQYYEEEERQRGNFPDRFSGHQFPNYSSELNVNALLLGDSALYLCASSPPGFYNSPLHFGNGTRLTVT.

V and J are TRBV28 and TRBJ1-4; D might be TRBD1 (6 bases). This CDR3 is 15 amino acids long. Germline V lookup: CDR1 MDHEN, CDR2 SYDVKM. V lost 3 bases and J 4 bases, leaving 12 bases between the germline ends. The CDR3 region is CASSFQGLLNEKLFF. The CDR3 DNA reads TGTGCCAGCAGTTTCCAGGGGCTCCTTAATGAAAAACTGTTTTTT.

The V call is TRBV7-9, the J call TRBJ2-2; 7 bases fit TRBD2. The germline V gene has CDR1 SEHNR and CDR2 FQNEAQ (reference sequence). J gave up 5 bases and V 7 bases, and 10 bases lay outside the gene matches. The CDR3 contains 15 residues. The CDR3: CASIKREGGTGELFF. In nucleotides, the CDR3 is TGTGCCAGCATCAAAAGGGAGGGTGGAACCGGGGAGCTGTTTTTT.

The CDR3 coding sequence is TGTGCCATCAGTTGGGCCATTGGCTATGGCTACACCTTC. This gives the protein CAISWAIGYGYTF. The chain is built from TRBV10-3 and TRBJ1-2; D is undetermined. The CDR3 covers 13 residues. Germline loops: CDR1 ENHRY, CDR2 SYGVKD. The V gene lost 5 bases and the J gene lost 4 bases, with 11 bases spanning the gap.

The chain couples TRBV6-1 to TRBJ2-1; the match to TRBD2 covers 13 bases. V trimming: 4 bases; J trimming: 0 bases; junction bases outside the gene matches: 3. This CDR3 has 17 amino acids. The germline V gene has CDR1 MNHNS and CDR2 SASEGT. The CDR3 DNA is TGTGCCAGCAGTGGGACTAGCGGGAGAGCCTCCTACAATGAGCAGTTCTTC. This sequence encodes CASSGTSGRASYNEQFF.

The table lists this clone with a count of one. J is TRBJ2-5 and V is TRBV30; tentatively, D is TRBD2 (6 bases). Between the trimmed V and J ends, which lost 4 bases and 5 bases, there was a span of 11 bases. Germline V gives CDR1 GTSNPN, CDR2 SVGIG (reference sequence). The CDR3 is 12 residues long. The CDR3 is CAWTGSGETQYF. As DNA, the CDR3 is TGTGCCTGGACAGGGAGCGGGGAGACCCAGTACTTC.

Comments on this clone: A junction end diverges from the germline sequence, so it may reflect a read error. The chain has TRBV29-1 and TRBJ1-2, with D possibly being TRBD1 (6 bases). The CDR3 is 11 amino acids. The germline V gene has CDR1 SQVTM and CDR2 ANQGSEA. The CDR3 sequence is CSVRGGYGYPF. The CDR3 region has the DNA TGCAGCGTTCGGGGGGGCTATGGCTACCCCTTC. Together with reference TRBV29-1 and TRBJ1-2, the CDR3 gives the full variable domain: SAVISQKPSRDICQRGTSLTIQCQVDSQVTMMFWYRQQPGQSLTLIATANQGSEATYESGFVIDKFPISRPNLTFSTLTVSNMSPEDSSIYLCSVRGGYGYPFGSGTRLTVV.

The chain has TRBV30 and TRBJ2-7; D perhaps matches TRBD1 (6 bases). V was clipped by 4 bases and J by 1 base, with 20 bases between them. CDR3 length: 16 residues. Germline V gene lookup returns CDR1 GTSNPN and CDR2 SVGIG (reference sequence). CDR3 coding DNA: TGTGCCTGGAAACCTCTTGACAGGATGTCTTCCTACGAGCAGTACTTC. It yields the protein CAWKPLDRMSSYEQYF.

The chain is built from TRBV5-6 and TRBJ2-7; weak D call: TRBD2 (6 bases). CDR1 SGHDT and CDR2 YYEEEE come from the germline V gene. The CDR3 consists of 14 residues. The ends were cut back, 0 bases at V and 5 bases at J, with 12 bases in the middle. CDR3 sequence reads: CASSLAGREDEQYF. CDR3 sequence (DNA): TGTGCCAGCAGCTTGGCAGGTAGGGAGGACGAGCAGTACTTC.

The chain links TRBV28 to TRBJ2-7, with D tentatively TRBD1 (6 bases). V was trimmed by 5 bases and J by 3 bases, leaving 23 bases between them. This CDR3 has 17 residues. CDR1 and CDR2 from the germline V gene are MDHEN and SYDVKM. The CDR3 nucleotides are TGTGCCAGCAGTCCCGGACACCCAAGGGGGTCGAGCTACGAGCAGTACTTC. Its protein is CASSPGHPRGSSYEQYF.

CDR3 sequence: CASSESGGEDGEQYF. In nucleotides, the CDR3 is TGTGCCAGCAGTGAGAGCGGGGGGGAAGATGGCGAGCAGTACTTC. This chain connects TRBV6-1 to TRBJ2-7; 10 bases fit TRBD2. In germline, CDR1 is MNHNS, CDR2 SASEGT. The V segment lost 3 bases and the J segment 6 bases; nucleotides outside the gene matches: 8. The CDR3 has 15 amino acids.

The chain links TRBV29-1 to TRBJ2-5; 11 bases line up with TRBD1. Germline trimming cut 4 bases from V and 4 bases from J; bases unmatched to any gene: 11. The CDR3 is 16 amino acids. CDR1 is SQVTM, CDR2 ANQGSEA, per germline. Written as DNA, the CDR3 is TGCAGCGTTGGGAAACTACGCGGACAGGGGGCAGAGACCCAGTACTTC. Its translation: CSVGKLRGQGAETQYF.

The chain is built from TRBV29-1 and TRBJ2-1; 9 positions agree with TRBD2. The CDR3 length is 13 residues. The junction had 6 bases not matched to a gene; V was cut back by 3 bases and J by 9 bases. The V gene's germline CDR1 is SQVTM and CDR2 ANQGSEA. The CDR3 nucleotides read TGCAGCGTTGATGTGCGGGAGGGGGGTGAGCAGTTCTTC. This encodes CSVDVREGGEQFF.

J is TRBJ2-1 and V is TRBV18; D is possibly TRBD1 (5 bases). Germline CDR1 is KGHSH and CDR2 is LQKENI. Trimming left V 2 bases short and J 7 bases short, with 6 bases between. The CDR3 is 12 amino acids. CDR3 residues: CASSPGQNEQFF. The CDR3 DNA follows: TGTGCCAGCTCACCAGGACAAAATGAGCAGTTCTTC.

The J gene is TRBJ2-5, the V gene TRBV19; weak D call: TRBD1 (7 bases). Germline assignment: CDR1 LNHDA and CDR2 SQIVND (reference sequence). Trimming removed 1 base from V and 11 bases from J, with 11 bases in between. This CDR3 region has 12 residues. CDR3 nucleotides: TGTGCCAGTAGTATAGGCCAGGGGGGACAGTACTTC. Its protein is CASSIGQGGQYF.

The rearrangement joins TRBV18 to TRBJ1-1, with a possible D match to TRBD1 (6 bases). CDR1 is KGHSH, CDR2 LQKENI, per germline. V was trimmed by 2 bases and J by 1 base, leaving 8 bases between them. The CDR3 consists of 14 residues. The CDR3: CASSPLGANTEAFF. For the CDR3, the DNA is TGTGCCAGCTCACCATTGGGGGCGAACACTGAAGCTTTCTTT.

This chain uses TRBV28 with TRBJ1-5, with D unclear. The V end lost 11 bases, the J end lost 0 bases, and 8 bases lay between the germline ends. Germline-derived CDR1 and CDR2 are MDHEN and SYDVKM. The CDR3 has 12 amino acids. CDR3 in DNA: TGTGCCCACTCATATAGCAATCAGCCCCAGCATTTT. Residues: CAHSYSNQPQHF. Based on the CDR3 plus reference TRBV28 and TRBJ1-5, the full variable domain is DVKVTQSSRYLVKRTGEKVFLECVQDMDHENMFWYRQDPGLGLRLIYFSYDVKMKEKGDIPEGYSVSREKKERFSLILESASTNQTSMYLCAHSYSNQPQHFGDGTRLSIL.

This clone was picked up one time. As DNA, the CDR3 is TGTGCCTGGAGTGCTCAGTGGGAGCAGTACTTC. It encodes CAWSAQWEQYF. The rearrangement joins TRBV30 to TRBJ2-7; D is unresolved. Looked up from germline, CDR1 is GTSNPN and CDR2 is SVGIG (reference sequence). Trimming left V 1 base short and J 7 bases short, with 8 bases between. This CDR3 spans 11 amino acids.

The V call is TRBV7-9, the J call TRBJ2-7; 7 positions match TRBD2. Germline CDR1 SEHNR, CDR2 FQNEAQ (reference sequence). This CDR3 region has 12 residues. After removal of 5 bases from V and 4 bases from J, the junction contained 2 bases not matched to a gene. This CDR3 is CASSPGGYEQYF. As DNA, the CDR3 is TGTGCCAGCAGCCCGGGGGGATACGAGCAGTACTTC.